The next 28 T cell receptor beta chains were all read from a single sample in a study of CD8+ T cells in alopecia areata. TCR sequencing used cDNA made by reverse transcription of extracted RNA. The protocol was immunoSEQ multiplex PCR, while the TCRdb copy is restricted to in-frame clones and leaves out a portion. Of 200,000 or so clones in the sample, more than 45% were seen once. This material consisted of CD4+ T cells sorted from blood, taken at week 0. The receptors stem from a human donor with alopecia areata.

Notes on this clone: One end of the junction is discordant with germline, which a read error may explain. The rearrangement uses TRBV4-2 and TRBJ1-1; the D gene is possibly TRBD1 (6 bases). Germline lookup yields CDR1 LGHNA and CDR2 YNFKEQ. The CDR3 has 14 amino acids. CDR3 protein: CASSETLGQTGAFF. CDR3 DNA: TGTGCCAGCAGCGAAACACTCGGACAGACTGGAGCTTTCTTT.

This clone turned up a few times. J is TRBJ1-5 and V is TRBV4-1; D is unresolved. Trimming removed 4 bases from V and 3 bases from J, with 19 bases in between. The length of the CDR3 is 17 residues. CDR1 is MGHRA, CDR2 YSYEKL, per germline. Written as DNA, the CDR3 is TGCGCCAGCAGCCCCTTGTATAGGACGACGAACAATCAGCCCCAGCATTTT. This encodes CASSPLYRTTNNQPQHF.

A few counts support this clone. The rearrangement links TRBV27 to TRBJ1-2; 9 bases agree with TRBD1. Germline assignment: CDR1 MNHEY and CDR2 SMNVEV (reference sequence). The length of the CDR3 is 16 residues. J gave up 3 bases and V 5 bases, and 10 bases lay outside the gene matches. The CDR3 here is CASSPRTGGGYYGYTF. CDR3 DNA sequence: TGTGCCAGCAGTCCCAGAACAGGGGGCGGATACTATGGCTACACCTTC.

V gene TRBV9 combines with J gene TRBJ2-1; 8 bases are shared with TRBD2. Unmatched junction bases numbered 16, after V lost 4 bases and J lost 7 bases. Looked up from germline, CDR1 is SGDLS and CDR2 is YYNGEE. The CDR3 is 17 residues long. CDR3 residues: CASSSPMGREAGNEQFF. CDR3 nucleotide sequence: TGTGCCAGCAGCTCCCCTATGGGGCGGGAGGCGGGTAATGAGCAGTTCTTC.

Points on this clone: The sample carries other DNA sequences with the same CDR3. This sequence joins TRBV25-1 and TRBJ1-6; D is possibly TRBD1 (6 bases). Germline values: CDR1 MGHDK, CDR2 SYGVNS. This CDR3 has 14 residues. The V end lost 10 bases, the J end lost 0 bases, and 10 bases lay between the germline ends. The CDR3: CATEGDSYNSPLHF. The DNA for the CDR3 is TGTGCCACCGAGGGGGACTCCTATAATTCACCCCTCCACTTT.

The gene calls are TRBV5-4 and TRBJ1-1; tentatively, D is TRBD1 (5 bases). Germline assignment: CDR1 SGHNT and CDR2 YYREEE (reference sequence). CDR3 length: 16 amino acids. V was clipped by 4 bases and J by 2 bases, with 18 bases between them. DNA of the CDR3: TGTGCCAGCAGCCTTGGGACGCCCCAGAGAAACACTGAAGCTTTCTTT. Protein: CASSLGTPQRNTEAFF. Complete variable domain (other parts from reference TRBV5-4 and TRBJ1-1): ETGVTQSPTHLIKTRGQQVTLRCSSQSGHNTVSWYQQALGQGPQFIFQYYREEENGRGNFPPRFSGLQFPNYSSELNVNALELDDSALYLCASSLGTPQRNTEAFFGQGTRLTVV.

Turning to this clone: The sample holds other DNA sequences that translate to the same CDR3. This chain joins TRBV7-9 and TRBJ2-6; D gene unclear. Between the trimmed V and J ends, which lost 0 bases and 3 bases, there was a span of 0 bases. CDR1 is SEHNR and CDR2 is FQNEAQ in the germline V gene (reference sequence). This CDR3 comprises 13 residues. CDR3 DNA sequence: TGTGCCAGCAGCTTAGCTGGGGCCAACGTCCTGACTTTC. This codes for CASSLAGANVLTF.

The sample holds a few counts of this clone. The chain recombines TRBV4-2 with TRBJ2-7, with D possibly being TRBD2 (6 bases). Trimming left V 4 bases short and J 2 bases short, with 15 bases between. The CDR3 spans 15 residues. From germline, CDR1 is LGHNA and CDR2 YNFKEQ. CDR3 residues: CASSPGDGGTYEQYF. The CDR3 DNA reads as TGTGCCAGCAGCCCGGGGGACGGCGGAACCTACGAGCAGTACTTC.

This clone was recorded once. The chain links TRBV9 to TRBJ1-2; D remains unclear. This CDR3 is built from 14 residues. V was shortened by 5 bases and J by 3 bases, with 14 bases between the two germline ends. In germline, CDR1 is SGDLS, CDR2 YYNGEE. CDR3 amino acids: CASRPLKPDYGYTF. The CDR3 DNA reads as TGTGCCAGCAGGCCACTAAAACCCGACTATGGCTACACCTTC.

The chain links TRBV30 to TRBJ1-6, with D possibly being TRBD1 (5 bases). Germline CDR1 GTSNPN, CDR2 SVGIG (reference sequence). With 4 bases removed from V and 7 bases from J, the gap between germline ends came to 11 bases. This CDR3 has 13 amino acids. The CDR3 sequence: CAWTGIRNSPLHF. In DNA form, the CDR3 reads TGTGCCTGGACAGGGATAAGGAATTCACCCCTCCACTTT.

This rearrangement joins TRBV2 to TRBJ1-2; D perhaps matches TRBD1 (6 bases). Germline lookup yields CDR1 SNHLY and CDR2 FYNNEI. The CDR3 covers 14 residues. V was trimmed by 6 bases and J by 7 bases, leaving 18 bases between them. CDR3 amino acids: CASRTAGTQLGYTF. The CDR3 coding sequence is TGTGCCAGCAGGACCGCCGGGACACAACTTGGCTACACCTTC.

The chain uses TRBV15 and TRBJ1-6; D not resolved. From germline, CDR1 is LNHNV and CDR2 YYDKDF (reference sequence). The CDR3 consists of 14 residues. Trimming stripped 0 bases from V and 9 bases from J, with 9 bases between. The CDR3 DNA is TGTGCCACCAGCAGAGATAGACGGGGTTCACCCCTCCACTTT. Translating it yields CATSRDRRGSPLHF. The full variable domain, completed using reference TRBV15 and TRBJ1-6, is DAMVIQNPRYQVTQFGKPVTLSCSQTLNHNVMYWYQQKSSQAPKLLFHYYDKDFNNEADTPDNFQSRRPNTSFCFLDIRSPGLGDTAMYLCATSRDRRGSPLHFGNGTRLTVT.

The chain is built from TRBV29-1 and TRBJ1-1, with D possibly matching TRBD1 (6 bases). CDR1 is SQVTM and CDR2 is ANQGSEA in the germline V gene. The germline V and J ends were trimmed by 6 bases and 5 bases, with 19 bases remaining between them. This CDR3 has 14 amino acids. The CDR3, as DNA: TGCAGCGTAGTAGTACAGGGTGTAGAAACTGAAGCTTTCTTT. It yields the protein CSVVVQGVETEAFF.

V is TRBV7-9 and J is TRBJ2-7; no reliable D call. Germline CDR1 reads SEHNR; CDR2 reads FQNEAQ (reference sequence). There are 14 residues in the CDR3. Trimming shortened V by 0 bases and J by 2 bases, and 8 bases separated the two germline ends. The CDR3 loop reads CASSLAGLPYEQYF. The DNA for the CDR3 is TGTGCCAGCAGCTTAGCTGGGCTTCCCTACGAGCAGTACTTC.

V usage is TRBV30 and J usage is TRBJ2-7; 9 bases agree with TRBD1. CDR3 length equals 12 residues. Germline V gene data show CDR1 as GTSNPN and CDR2 as SVGIG (reference sequence). The CDR3 reads CAGDRVNYEQYF. As DNA, the CDR3 is TGTGCGGGGGACAGGGTCAACTACGAGCAGTACTTC.

The chain employs TRBV10-3 and TRBJ2-7; perhaps TRBD1 as D (5 bases). The CDR3 covers 12 residues. Trimming left V 8 bases short and J 1 base short, with 9 bases between. In germline, CDR1 is ENHRY, CDR2 SYGVKD. The CDR3 sequence: CAIGDSSYEQYF. The CDR3 region has the DNA TGTGCCATCGGCGACAGTTCCTACGAGCAGTACTTC.

The genes are TRBV6-1 and TRBJ1-1; 7 bases map to TRBD1. Germline CDR1 and CDR2: MNHNS and SASEGT. The CDR3 loop spans 13 amino acids. Unmatched junction bases numbered 4, after V lost 5 bases and J lost 4 bases. CDR3 in amino acids: CASSKDRSTEAFF. CDR3 in DNA: TGTGCCAGCAGTAAGGACAGGAGCACTGAAGCTTTCTTT.

This sequence joins TRBV29-1 and TRBJ2-1; D possibly matches TRBD1 or TRBD2 (5 bases each). The CDR3 extends over 10 amino acids. CDR1 and CDR2 from the germline V gene are SQVTM and ANQGSEA. Trimming removed 7 bases at V and 8 bases at J, with 9 bases between. CDR3 in amino acids: CSGGADEQFF. CDR3 sequence (DNA): TGCAGCGGAGGGGCCGATGAGCAGTTCTTC.

The chain combines TRBV4-1 with TRBJ1-6; TRBD1 matches at 7 bases. CDR3 length equals 17 residues. Trimming cost V 1 base and J 10 bases; bases outside gene matches: 13. Germline values: CDR1 MGHRA, CDR2 YSYEKL. The CDR3 is CASSQGFTQGIGSPLHF. The DNA for the CDR3 is TGCGCCAGCAGCCAAGGTTTCACACAGGGGATAGGCTCACCCCTCCACTTT.

The V call is TRBV30, the J call TRBJ2-1; D ambiguous. The CDR3 totals 13 residues. V gave up 2 bases and J gave up 11 bases, with 16 bases separating them. Germline-derived CDR1 and CDR2 are GTSNPN and SVGIG (reference sequence). DNA for the CDR3: TGTGCCTGGAGTCCCTCCGGAGCTAGTAAGCAGTTCTTC. Amino acids: CAWSPSGASKQFF.

This clone was seen a few times. The chain links TRBV30 to TRBJ2-2; 15 bases fit TRBD2. This CDR3 has 14 residues. Germline lookup yields CDR1 GTSNPN and CDR2 SVGIG (reference sequence). CDR3 sequence (DNA): TGTGCTTTGGGACTAGCGGGAGGAGCCGGGGAGCTGTTTTTT. Translated: CALGLAGGAGELFF.

This clone was found a few times. The rearrangement joins TRBV7-9 to TRBJ2-7; TRBD2 might be the D (6 bases). Germline lookup yields CDR1 SEHNR and CDR2 FQNEAQ (reference sequence). Trimming stripped 2 bases from V and 4 bases from J, with 21 bases between. CDR3 length: 17 residues. CDR3 bases: TGTGCCAGCAGCTTAAGGTCGCGGGACGGTCCTCGATACGAGCAGTACTTC. The encoded protein is CASSLRSRDGPRYEQYF.

This clone has at least ten counts. The DNA of the CDR3 is TGTGCCAGTAGTTCTCCAGGGCAAACCTACGAGCAGTACTTC. This encodes CASSSPGQTYEQYF. This chain joins TRBV19 and TRBJ2-7; D is possibly TRBD1 (5 bases). The CDR3 has 14 residues. CDR1 and CDR2 (germline): LNHDA, SQIVND (reference sequence). V shed 5 bases and J shed 2 bases, with 13 bases lying between them.

Only a few counts were recorded for this clone. The chain has TRBV30 and TRBJ1-1; perhaps TRBD1 as D (5 bases). The germline CDR1 and CDR2 sequences are GTSNPN and SVGIG (reference sequence). The CDR3 extends over 14 amino acids. Between the trimmed V and J ends, which lost 0 bases and 3 bases, there was a span of 11 bases. Here the CDR3 reads CAWSVSGRHTEAFF. The CDR3 DNA sequence: TGTGCCTGGAGTGTATCAGGGAGGCACACTGAAGCTTTCTTT.

The chain links TRBV9 to TRBJ2-1; the D gene is possibly TRBD2 (5 bases). V lost 0 bases, J lost 7 bases, and 17 bases lay in between. The CDR3 consists of 16 residues. Germline V CDR1 and CDR2: SGDLS, YYNGEE. This CDR3 reads CASSVDFGMNGNEQFF. In nucleotides, the CDR3 is TGTGCCAGCAGCGTAGATTTCGGGATGAACGGTAATGAGCAGTTCTTC.

Comment on this clone: This specimen includes other DNA sequences encoding the same CDR3. This chain links TRBV5-1 with TRBJ2-5, with no clear D. There are 11 residues in the CDR3. The germline V gene has CDR1 SGHRS and CDR2 YFSETQ. V was trimmed by 2 bases and J by 4 bases, leaving 3 bases between them. The CDR3 reads CASSFLETQYF. CDR3 DNA: TGCGCCAGCAGCTTTTTAGAGACCCAGTACTTC. The full variable domain, with the rest looked up from reference TRBV5-1 and TRBJ2-5, is KAGVTQTPRYLIKTRGQQVTLSCSPISGHRSVSWYQQTPGQGLQFLFEYFSETQRNKGNFPGRFSGRQFSNSRSEMNVSTLELGDSALYLCASSFLETQYFGPGTRLLVL.

This chain uses TRBV6-5 with TRBJ1-1, with D possibly TRBD1 on 6 matching bases. The V end was cut by 1 base, the J end by 6 bases, with 18 bases between. CDR1 is MNHEY, CDR2 SVGAGI, per germline. This CDR3 contains 16 residues. CDR3 sequence reads: CASSYLGAKFLAEAFF. The DNA for the CDR3 is TGTGCCAGCAGTTACTTGGGGGCAAAATTCTTGGCTGAAGCTTTCTTT.

The V gene is TRBV23-1, the J gene TRBJ1-5; no definite D call. TRBV23-1 is annotated as an ORF whose role is uncertain. Trimming removed 7 bases at V and 7 bases at J, with 11 bases between. This CDR3 has 12 amino acids. The CDR3 sequence is CASMAVEQPQHF. The CDR3 DNA reads TGCGCCAGCATGGCGGTGGAGCAGCCCCAGCATTTT.